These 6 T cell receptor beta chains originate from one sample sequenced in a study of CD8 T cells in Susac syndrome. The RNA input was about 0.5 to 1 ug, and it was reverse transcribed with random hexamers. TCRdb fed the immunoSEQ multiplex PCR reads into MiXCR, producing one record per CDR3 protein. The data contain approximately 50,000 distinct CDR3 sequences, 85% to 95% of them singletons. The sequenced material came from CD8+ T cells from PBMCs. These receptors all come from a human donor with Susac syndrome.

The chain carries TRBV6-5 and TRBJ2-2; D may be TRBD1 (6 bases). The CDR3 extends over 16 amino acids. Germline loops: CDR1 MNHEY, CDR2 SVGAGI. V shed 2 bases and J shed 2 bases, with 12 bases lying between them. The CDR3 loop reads CASSYLGQINTGELFF. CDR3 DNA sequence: TGTGCCAGCAGTTACCTTGGACAGATCAACACCGGGGAGCTGTTTTTT.

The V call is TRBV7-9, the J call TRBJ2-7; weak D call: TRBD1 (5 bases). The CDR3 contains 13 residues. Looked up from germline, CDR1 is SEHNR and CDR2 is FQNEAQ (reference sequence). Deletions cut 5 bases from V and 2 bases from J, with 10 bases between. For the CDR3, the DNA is TGTGCCAGCAGCCGGACACAGCCCTACGAGCAGTACTTC. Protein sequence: CASSRTQPYEQYF.

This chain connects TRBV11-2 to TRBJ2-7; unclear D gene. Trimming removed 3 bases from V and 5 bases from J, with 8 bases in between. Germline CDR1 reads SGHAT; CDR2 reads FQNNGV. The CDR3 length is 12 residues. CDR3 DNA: TGTGCCAGCAGCTTCAGTAGGAACGAGCAGTACTTC. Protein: CASSFSRNEQYF.

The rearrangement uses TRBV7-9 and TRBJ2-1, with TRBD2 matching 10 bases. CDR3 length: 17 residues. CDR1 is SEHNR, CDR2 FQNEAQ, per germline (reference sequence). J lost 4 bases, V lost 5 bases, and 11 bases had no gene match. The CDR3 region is CASSPLNGAGGYNEQFF. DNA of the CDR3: TGTGCCAGCAGCCCATTAAACGGAGCGGGGGGGTACAATGAGCAGTTCTTC.

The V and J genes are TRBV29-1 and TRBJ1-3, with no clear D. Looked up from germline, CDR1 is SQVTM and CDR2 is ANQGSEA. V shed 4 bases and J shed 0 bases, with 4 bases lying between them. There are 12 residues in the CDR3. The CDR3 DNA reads TGCAGCGTTGGAGACTCTGGAAACACCATATATTTT. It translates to CSVGDSGNTIYF.

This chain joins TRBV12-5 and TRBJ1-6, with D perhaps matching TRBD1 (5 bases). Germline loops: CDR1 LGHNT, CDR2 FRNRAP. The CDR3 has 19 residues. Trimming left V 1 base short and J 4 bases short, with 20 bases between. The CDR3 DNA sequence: TGTGCTAGTGGTTTGGAGCTGACGGGGCAGCGATCTTATAATTCACCCCTCCACTTT. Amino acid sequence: CASGLELTGQRSYNSPLHF.